Listed below are T cell receptor beta chains from one sample, sequenced in a study of shared clonotypes between healthy human individuals. Here immunoSEQ multiplex PCR was the method, and the copy in TCRdb shows in-frame clones only, minus some. Of under 2.5 million clones in the sample, 85% to 95% were seen once. Specimen: naive CD4+ T cells from PBMCs. The receptors stem from a man between 18 and 35 years old in good health. Some clones in this sample may be carry-over from other donors' samples. Each CDR3 is given with its conserved first and last residue. The D gene is left open where the match is weak.

cdr3_aa cdr3_nt j_call cdr3_length v_call d_call
CASSLMDSTEETQYF TGCGCCAGCAGCTTGATGGACAGCACCGAAGAGACCCAGTACTTC TRBJ2-5 15 TRBV5-1 -
CASPPNRGPGNTIYF TGTGCCAGCCCCCCTAACAGGGGTCCTGGAAACACCATATATTTT TRBJ1-3 15 TRBV19 TRBD1
CASSDGPYGYTF TGCGCCAGCAGTGACGGCCCCTATGGCTACACCTTC TRBJ1-2 12 TRBV10-1 -
CASSIGLVSNEQFF TGTGCCAGCAGTATAGGACTAGTATCTAATGAGCAGTTCTTC TRBJ2-1 14 TRBV2 TRBD2
CASSLAGASSQALYNEQFF TGCGCCAGCAGCTTGGCCGGGGCGTCAAGTCAGGCTTTGTACAATGAGCAGTTCTTC TRBJ2-1 19 TRBV5-1 -
CASSLGSYRGQETQYF TGTGCCAGCAGCTTAGGCTCGTATAGAGGACAAGAGACCCAGTACTTC TRBJ2-5 16 TRBV7-3 -
CASSLGRVGTDTQYF TGTGCCAGCAGTTTAGGCAGGGTGGGCACAGATACGCAGTATTTT TRBJ2-3 15 TRBV28 -
CASSRAGTRGTQPQHF TGTGCCAGCAGTCGTGCCGGGACCCGAGGAACTCAGCCCCAGCATTTT TRBJ1-5 16 TRBV5-8 -
CASSQRASTSGNEQYF TGTGCCAGCAGCCAACGAGCGTCGACTAGCGGGAACGAGCAGTACTTC TRBJ2-7 16 TRBV7-9 TRBD2
CASSLQGPSGNTIYF TGTGCCAGCAGCCTTCAGGGTCCCTCTGGAAACACCATATATTTT TRBJ1-3 15 TRBV2 -